These 5 T cell receptor beta chains were sequenced from one sample in a study of blood T cell repertoires in COVID-19. The data were produced by immunoSEQ multiplex PCR, yet TCRdb's version contains in-frame clones alone and is incomplete. Of some 70,000 clones in the sample, around 89% were seen once. The sample was peripheral blood. The source of these receptors is an elderly woman with active COVID-19.

The chain has TRBV11-3 and TRBJ2-1; maybe TRBD1 (5 bases). Trimming pared 1 base from V and 3 bases from J, leaving 10 bases between. Germline loops: CDR1 SGHNT, CDR2 YENEEA. The CDR3 runs to 15 residues. The CDR3 loop is CASSLGAGYYNEQFF. The CDR3 nucleotides are TGTGCCAGCAGCTTAGGGGCAGGGTACTACAATGAGCAGTTCTTC.

J is TRBJ2-7 and V is TRBV7-2, with 8 nucleotides matching TRBD2. The V gene end was trimmed by 7 bases and the J gene end by 6 bases; junction bases not matched to a gene: 11. This CDR3 comprises 14 residues. Germline CDR1 reads SGHTA; CDR2 reads FQGNSA. DNA of the CDR3: TGTGCCAGCAAACGACTAGCGCAAAGCGGCGAGCAGTACTTC. As protein: CASKRLAQSGEQYF.

The V call is TRBV3-1 (or the pseudogene TRBV3-2), the J call TRBJ1-5; 7 bases are shared with TRBD1. This CDR3 is built from 15 residues. V dropped 4 bases and J dropped 6; count of bases not matched to a gene: 9. Germline V gene sequence: CDR1 LGHDT, CDR2 YNNKEL (reference sequence). CDR3 DNA: TGTGCCAGCAGCCGTGGGCAGGGGGTTGGTCAGCCCCAGCATTTT. It codes for CASSRGQGVGQPQHF.

The CDR3 coding sequence is TGTGCCAGCAGCGAACTAGCGGACACTATTCCCGGGGAGCTGTTTTTT. Amino acid sequence: CASSELADTIPGELFF. The chain carries TRBV9 and TRBJ2-2, with 8 bases matching TRBD2. V gave up 3 bases and J gave up 6 bases; unmatched junction bases: 10. From germline, CDR1 is SGDLS and CDR2 YYNGEE. There are 16 residues in the CDR3.

V usage is TRBV6-2 or TRBV6-3 and J usage is TRBJ2-3; D call uncertain. V was pared by 6 bases and J by 8 bases, with 18 bases between. Germline V gene sequence: CDR1 MNHEY, CDR2 SVGEGT. This CDR3 spans 14 amino acids. The CDR3 DNA reads as TGTGCCAGCAGCCCCCCTCGGGTCCGGGTTACGCAGTATTTT. It translates to CASSPPRVRVTQYF.